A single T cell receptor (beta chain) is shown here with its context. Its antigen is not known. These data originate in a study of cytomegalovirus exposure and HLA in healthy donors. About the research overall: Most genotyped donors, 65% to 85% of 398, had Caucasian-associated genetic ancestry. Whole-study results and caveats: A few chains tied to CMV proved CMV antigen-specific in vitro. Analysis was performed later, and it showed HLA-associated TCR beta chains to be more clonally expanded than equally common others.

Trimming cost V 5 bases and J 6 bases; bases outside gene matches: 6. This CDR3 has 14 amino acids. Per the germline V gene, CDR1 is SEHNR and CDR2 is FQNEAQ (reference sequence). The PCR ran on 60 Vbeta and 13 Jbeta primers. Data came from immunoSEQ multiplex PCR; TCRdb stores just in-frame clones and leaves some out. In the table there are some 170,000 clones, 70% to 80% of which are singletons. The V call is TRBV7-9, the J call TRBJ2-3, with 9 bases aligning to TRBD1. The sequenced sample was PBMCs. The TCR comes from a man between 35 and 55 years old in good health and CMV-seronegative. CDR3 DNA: TGTGCCAGCAGCCCTGGACAGGGGTTGGATACGCAGTATTTT. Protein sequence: CASSPGQGLDTQYF. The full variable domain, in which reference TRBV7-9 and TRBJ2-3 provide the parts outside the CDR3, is DTGVSQNPRHKITKRGQNVTFRCDPISEHNRLYWYRQTLGQGPEFLTYFQNEAQLEKSRLLSDRFSAERPKGSFSTLEIQRTEQGDSAMYLCASSPGQGLDTQYFGPGTRLTVL.